One TCR beta chain is described in this entry. This record belongs to a study of blood T cell repertoires in COVID-19. Looking at the study overall: COVID-19 samples, acute and convalescent, were from the United States, Italy and Spain. T cells, B-cell-depleted T cells, or PBMCs supplied cDNA or gDNA.

Per the authors' pipeline: Quantification of nucleated cells was approximated via reference gene primer amplification. The method was immunoSEQ multiplex PCR; TCRdb's version includes in-frame clones alone and lacks a portion of them. V, J and clone size were drawn from that table, and D and trimming were deduced from the DNA. Of roughly 430,000 clones in the sample, 88% were seen once. The study assigned cohorts using participant-reported clinical history. The CDR3 has 11 residues. The V end lost 3 bases, the J end lost 6 bases, and 2 bases lay between the germline ends. The source of this sequence is a woman in her thirties or forties with acute COVID-19. Sequencing was done on a sample of PBMCs or T cells enriched from blood (not recorded which). The chain recombines TRBV12-3 or TRBV12-4 with TRBJ2-2; the D is unclear. CDR3 in DNA: TGTGCCAGCAGTTTCGCCGGGGAGCTGTTTTTT. Translated, it gives CASSFAGELFF.